This note documents a single T cell receptor (beta chain) sequence. The data originate from a study of cytomegalovirus exposure and HLA in healthy donors. This CDR3 contains 15 residues. The junction had 1 base not matched to a gene; V was cut back by 1 base and J by 0 bases. The germline gives CDR1 MGHRA, CDR2 YSYEKL. PCR used 60 Vbeta primers and 13 Jbeta primers. Profiled with immunoSEQ multiplex PCR; TCRdb holds only in-frame clones, not every one. The sample records around 100,000 clones, about 82% being singletons. As for the donors, each was a healthy bone marrow donor. This chain connects TRBV4-1 to TRBJ1-1; TRBD1 agrees at 8 bases. The clonotype originates from a man between 25 and 39 years old in good health and CMV-seronegative. Sequenced input: PBMCs. Here the CDR3 DNA reads TGCGCCAGCAGCCAAGGACAGGGGCTGAACACTGAAGCTTTCTTT. It encodes CASSQGQGLNTEAFF.